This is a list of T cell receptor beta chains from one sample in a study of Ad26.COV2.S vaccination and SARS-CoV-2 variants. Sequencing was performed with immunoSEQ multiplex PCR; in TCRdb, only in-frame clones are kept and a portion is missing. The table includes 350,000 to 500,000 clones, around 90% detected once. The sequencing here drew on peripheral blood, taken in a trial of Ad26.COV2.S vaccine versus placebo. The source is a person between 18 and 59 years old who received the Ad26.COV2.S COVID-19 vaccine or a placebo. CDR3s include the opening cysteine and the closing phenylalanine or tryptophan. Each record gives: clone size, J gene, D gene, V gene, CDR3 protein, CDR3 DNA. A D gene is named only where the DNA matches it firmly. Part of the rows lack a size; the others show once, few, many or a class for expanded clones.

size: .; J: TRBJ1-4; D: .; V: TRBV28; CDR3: CASRPVGVATNEKLFF; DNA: TGTGCCAGCAGACCCGTAGGGGTCGCAACTAATGAAAAACTGTTTTTT
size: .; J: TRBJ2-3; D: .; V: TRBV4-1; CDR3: CASSQGLTDTQYF; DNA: TGCGCCAGCAGCCAAGGGCTTACAGATACGCAGTATTTT
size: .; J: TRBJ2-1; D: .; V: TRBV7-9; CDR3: CASSSPERGWGNEQFF; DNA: TGTGCCAGCAGCTCCCCGGAAAGAGGCTGGGGTAATGAGCAGTTCTTC
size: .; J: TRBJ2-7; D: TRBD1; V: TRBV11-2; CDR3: CASNALTGRPYEQYF; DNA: TGTGCCAGCAACGCTCTGACAGGGAGACCCTACGAGCAGTACTTC
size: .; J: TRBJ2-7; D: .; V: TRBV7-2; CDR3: CASSLANSYEQYF; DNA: TGTGCCAGCAGCTTAGCGAACAGCTACGAGCAGTACTTC
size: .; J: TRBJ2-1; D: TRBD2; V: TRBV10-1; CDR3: CASSAGLAGADNEQFF; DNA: TGCGCCAGCAGTGCCGGACTAGCGGGAGCCGACAATGAGCAGTTCTTC
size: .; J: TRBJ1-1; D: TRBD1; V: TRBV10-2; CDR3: CASSEGQGGTEAFF; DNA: TGCGCCAGCAGTGAGGGACAGGGGGGAACTGAAGCTTTCTTT
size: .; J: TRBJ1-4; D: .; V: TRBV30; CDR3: CAHGTRLEKLFF; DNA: TGTGCCCACGGGACCCGCCTAGAAAAACTGTTTTTT
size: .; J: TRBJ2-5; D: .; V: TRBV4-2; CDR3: CASSQVRGLAETQYF; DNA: TGTGCCAGCAGCCAAGTTAGGGGCTTGGCAGAGACCCAGTACTTC
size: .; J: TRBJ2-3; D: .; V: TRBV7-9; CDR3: CASSLGGYSTDTQYF; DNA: TGTGCCAGCAGCTTAGGTGGGTATAGCACAGATACGCAGTATTTT
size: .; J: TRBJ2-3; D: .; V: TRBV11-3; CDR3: CASSLGQNRVVYF; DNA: TGTGCCAGCAGCTTAGGACAGAACCGAGTAGTGTATTTT
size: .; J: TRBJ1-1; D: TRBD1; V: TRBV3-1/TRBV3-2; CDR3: CASSQTLTGFGTEAFF; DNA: TGTGCCAGCAGCCAAACCCTGACAGGGTTCGGAACTGAAGCTTTCTTT
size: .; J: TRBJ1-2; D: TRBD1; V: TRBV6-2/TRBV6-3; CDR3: CASSYQRGRSYGYTF; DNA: TGTGCCAGCAGTTATCAGAGGGGGCGGAGCTATGGCTACACCTTC
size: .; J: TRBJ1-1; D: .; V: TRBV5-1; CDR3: CASSNRQMGNTEAFF; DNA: TGCGCCAGCAGCAATAGACAGATGGGGAACACTGAAGCTTTCTTT
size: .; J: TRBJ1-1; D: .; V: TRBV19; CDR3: CASTPVGNGNTEAFF; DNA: TGTGCCAGTACCCCGGTAGGGAACGGGAACACTGAAGCTTTCTTT
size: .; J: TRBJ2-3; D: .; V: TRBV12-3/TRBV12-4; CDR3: CASSFLGADTQYF; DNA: TGTGCCAGCAGTTTTTTGGGGGCAGATACGCAGTATTTT
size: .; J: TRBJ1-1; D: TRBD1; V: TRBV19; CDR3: CASSRGQGGTEAFF; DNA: TGTGCCAGTAGCCGAGGACAGGGGGGCACTGAAGCTTTCTTT
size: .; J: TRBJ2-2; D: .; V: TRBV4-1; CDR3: CASSQDRPGPTNTGELFF; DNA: TGCGCCAGCAGCCAAGATAGGCCAGGGCCCACGAACACCGGGGAGCTGTTTTTT
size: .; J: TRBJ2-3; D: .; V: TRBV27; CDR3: CASSLWGLADTQYF; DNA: TGTGCCAGCAGTTTATGGGGCTTGGCAGATACGCAGTATTTT
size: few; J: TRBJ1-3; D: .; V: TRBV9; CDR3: CASSVQGSGNTIYF; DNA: TGTGCCAGCAGCGTACAGGGTTCCGGAAACACCATATATTTT
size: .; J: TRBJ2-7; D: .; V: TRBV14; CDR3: CASSQGRWEQYF; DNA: TGTGCCAGCAGCCAAGGCCGCTGGGAGCAGTACTTC
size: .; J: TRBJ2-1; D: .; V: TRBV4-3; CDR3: CASSPLDSSGNEQFF; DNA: TGCGCCAGCAGCCCATTGGACTCGTCCGGCAATGAGCAGTTCTTC
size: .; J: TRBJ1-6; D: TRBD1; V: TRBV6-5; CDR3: CASSYPHRGSPLHF; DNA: TGTGCCAGCAGTTACCCCCACAGGGGTTCACCCCTCCACTTT
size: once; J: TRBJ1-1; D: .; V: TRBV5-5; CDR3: CASSKRADTEAFF; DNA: TGTGCCAGCAGTAAAAGGGCGGACACTGAAGCTTTCTTT
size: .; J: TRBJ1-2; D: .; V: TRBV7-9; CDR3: CASSLLSGQRPNYGYTF; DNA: TGTGCCAGCAGCTTATTGTCCGGACAGAGACCTAACTATGGCTACACCTTC
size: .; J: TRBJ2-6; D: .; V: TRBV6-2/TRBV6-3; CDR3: CASSYSVASYSGANVLTF; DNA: TGTGCCAGCAGTTATTCGGTAGCGTCGTACTCTGGGGCCAACGTCCTGACTTTC
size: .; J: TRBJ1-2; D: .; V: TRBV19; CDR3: CASSMWGGYGYTF; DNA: TGTGCCAGTAGTATGTGGGGAGGCTATGGCTACACCTTC
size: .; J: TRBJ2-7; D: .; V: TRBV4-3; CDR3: CASSQAYGGYEQYF; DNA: TGCGCCAGCAGCCAAGCTTACGGGGGCTACGAGCAGTACTTC
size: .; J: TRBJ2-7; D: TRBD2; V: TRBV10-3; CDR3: CAISDRLASLGEQYF; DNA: TGTGCCATCAGTGACCGACTAGCTTCCCTCGGCGAGCAGTACTTC
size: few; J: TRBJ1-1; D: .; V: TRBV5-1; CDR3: CASSLGGVNTEAFF; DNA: TGCGCCAGCAGCTTAGGAGGGGTGAACACTGAAGCTTTCTTT
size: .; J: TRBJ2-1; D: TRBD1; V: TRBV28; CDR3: CASSFGQGYYNEQFF; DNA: TGTGCCAGCAGTTTCGGACAGGGTTACTACAATGAGCAGTTCTTC
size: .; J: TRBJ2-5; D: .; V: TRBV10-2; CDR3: CASMNYQETQYF; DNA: TGCGCCAGCATGAATTACCAAGAGACCCAGTACTTC
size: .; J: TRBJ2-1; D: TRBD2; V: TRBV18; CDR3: CASSTSGLAGGVQFF; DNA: TGTGCCAGCTCGACCTCCGGACTAGCGGGAGGAGTGCAGTTCTTC
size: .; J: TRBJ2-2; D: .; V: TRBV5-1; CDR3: CASSLAAGTGELFF; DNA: TGCGCCAGCAGCTTGGCCGCGGGCACCGGGGAGCTGTTTTTT
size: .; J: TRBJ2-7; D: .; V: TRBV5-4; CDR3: CASSLAPGDGYEQYF; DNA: TGTGCCAGCAGCTTGGCTCCAGGGGACGGCTACGAGCAGTACTTC
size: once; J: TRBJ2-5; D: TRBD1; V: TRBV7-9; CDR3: CASSNYLETGETQYF; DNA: TGTGCCAGCAGCAATTACCTCGAGACAGGGGAGACCCAGTACTTC
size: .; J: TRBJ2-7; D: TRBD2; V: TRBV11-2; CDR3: CASVPLSGSWGARSYEQYF; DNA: TGTGCCAGCGTACCGCTTAGCGGGAGTTGGGGTGCCCGCTCCTACGAGCAGTACTTC
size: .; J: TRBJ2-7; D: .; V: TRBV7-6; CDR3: CASSARMQDSSSYEQYF; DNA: TGTGCCAGCAGCGCCCGAATGCAAGATTCTAGCTCCTACGAGCAGTACTTC
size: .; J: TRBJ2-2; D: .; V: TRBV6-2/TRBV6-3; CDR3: CASSYLSNTGELFF; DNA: TGTGCCAGCAGTTACTTGTCGAACACCGGGGAGCTGTTTTTT
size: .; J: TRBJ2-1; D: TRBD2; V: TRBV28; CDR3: CASGNSGTYNEQFF; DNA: TGTGCCAGCGGGAATAGCGGGACCTACAATGAGCAGTTCTTC
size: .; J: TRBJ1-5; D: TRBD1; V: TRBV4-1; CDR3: CASSQGTPGQGGQPQHF; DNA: TGCGCCAGCAGCCAAGGGACACCGGGACAGGGCGGTCAGCCCCAGCATTTT
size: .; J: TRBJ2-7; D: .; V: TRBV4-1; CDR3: CASSQGQPGQGLYEQYF; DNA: TGCGCCAGCAGCCAAGGACAACCGGGGCAGGGTCTCTACGAGCAGTACTTC
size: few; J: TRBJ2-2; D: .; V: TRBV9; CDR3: CASSVAPWRASGGELFF; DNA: TGTGCCAGCAGCGTAGCTCCTTGGCGAGCGTCCGGAGGGGAGCTGTTTTTT